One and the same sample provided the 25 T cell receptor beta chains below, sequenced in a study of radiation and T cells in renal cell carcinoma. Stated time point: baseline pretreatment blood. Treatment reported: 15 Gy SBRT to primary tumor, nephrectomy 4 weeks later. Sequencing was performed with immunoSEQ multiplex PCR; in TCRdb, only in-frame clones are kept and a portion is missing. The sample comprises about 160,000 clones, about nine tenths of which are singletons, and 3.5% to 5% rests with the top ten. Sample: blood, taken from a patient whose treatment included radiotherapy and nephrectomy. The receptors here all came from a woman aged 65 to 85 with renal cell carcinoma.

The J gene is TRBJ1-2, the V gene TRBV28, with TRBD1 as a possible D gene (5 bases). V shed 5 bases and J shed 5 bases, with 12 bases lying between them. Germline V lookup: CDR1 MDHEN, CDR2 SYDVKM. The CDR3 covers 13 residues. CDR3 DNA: TGTGCCAGCAGTAAGGGGTTACGATATGGCTACACCTTC. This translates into CASSKGLRYGYTF.

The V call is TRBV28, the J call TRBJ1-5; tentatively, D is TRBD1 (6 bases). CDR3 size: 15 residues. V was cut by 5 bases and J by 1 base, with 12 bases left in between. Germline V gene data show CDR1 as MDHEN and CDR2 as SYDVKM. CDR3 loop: CASSTRGMSNQPQHF. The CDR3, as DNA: TGTGCCAGCAGTACAAGGGGGATGAGCAATCAGCCCCAGCATTTT.

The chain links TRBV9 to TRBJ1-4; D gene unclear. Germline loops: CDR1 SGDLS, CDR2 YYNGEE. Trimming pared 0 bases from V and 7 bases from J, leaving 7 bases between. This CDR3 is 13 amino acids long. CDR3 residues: CASSVEESEKLFF. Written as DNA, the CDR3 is TGTGCCAGCAGCGTAGAGGAGAGTGAAAAACTGTTTTTT.

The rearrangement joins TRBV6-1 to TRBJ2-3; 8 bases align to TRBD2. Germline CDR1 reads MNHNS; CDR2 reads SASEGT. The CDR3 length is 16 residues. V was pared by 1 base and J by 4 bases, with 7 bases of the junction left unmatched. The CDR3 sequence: CASSEGAGARSDTQYF. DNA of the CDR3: TGTGCCAGCAGTGAAGGAGCGGGGGCAAGATCAGATACGCAGTATTTT.

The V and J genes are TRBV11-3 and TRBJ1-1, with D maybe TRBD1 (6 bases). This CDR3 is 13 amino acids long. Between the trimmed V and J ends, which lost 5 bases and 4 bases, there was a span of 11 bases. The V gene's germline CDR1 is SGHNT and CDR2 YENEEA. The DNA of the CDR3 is TGTGCCAGCAGCCATGGGGGGCTCACTGAAGCTTTCTTT. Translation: CASSHGGLTEAFF.

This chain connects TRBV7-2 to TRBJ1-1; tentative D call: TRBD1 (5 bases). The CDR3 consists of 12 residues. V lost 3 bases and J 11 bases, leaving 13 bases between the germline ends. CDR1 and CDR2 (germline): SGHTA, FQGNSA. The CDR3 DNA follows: TGTGCCAGCAGCTTTACAGGCACCGACGCTTTCTTT. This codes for CASSFTGTDAFF.

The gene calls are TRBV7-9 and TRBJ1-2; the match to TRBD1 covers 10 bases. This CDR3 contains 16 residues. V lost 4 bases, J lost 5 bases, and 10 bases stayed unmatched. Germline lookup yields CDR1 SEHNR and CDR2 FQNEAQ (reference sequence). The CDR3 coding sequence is TGTGCCAGCAGCTCTGGACAGGGGGATAAGGGTTATGGCTACACCTTC. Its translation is CASSSGQGDKGYGYTF.

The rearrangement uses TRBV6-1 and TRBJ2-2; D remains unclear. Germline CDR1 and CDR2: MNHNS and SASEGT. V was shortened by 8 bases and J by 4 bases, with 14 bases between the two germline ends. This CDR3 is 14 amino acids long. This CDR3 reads CASQMLGSTGELFF. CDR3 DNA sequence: TGTGCCAGCCAGATGTTGGGTAGCACCGGGGAGCTGTTTTTT.

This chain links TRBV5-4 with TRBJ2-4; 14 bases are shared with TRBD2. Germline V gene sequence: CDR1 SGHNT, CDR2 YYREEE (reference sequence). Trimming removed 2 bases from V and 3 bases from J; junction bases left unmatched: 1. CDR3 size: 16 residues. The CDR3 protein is CASSFGTSGGKNIQYF. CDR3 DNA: TGTGCCAGCAGCTTTGGGACTAGCGGGGGCAAAAACATTCAGTACTTC.

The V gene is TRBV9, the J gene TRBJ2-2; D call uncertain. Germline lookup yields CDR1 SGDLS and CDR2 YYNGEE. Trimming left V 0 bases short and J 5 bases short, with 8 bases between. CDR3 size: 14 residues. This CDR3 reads CASSVVMGTGELFF. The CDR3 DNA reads TGTGCCAGCAGCGTAGTAATGGGGACCGGGGAGCTGTTTTTT.

CDR3 in DNA: TGTGCCAGTAGTATGCCAGTTTCGGGGCGGAGGTATTTT. Amino acids: CASSMPVSGRRYF. The V and J genes are TRBV19 and TRBJ2-3; D could derive from TRBD1 or TRBD2 (5 bases each). The V gene lost 3 bases and the J gene lost 14 bases, with 18 bases spanning the gap. The CDR3 is made up of 13 amino acids. Per germline, CDR1 LNHDA and CDR2 SQIVND (reference sequence). Supplemented by reference TRBV19 and TRBJ2-3, the full variable domain reads DGGITQSPKYLFRKEGQNVTLSCEQNLNHDAMYWYRQDPGQGLRLIYYSQIVNDFQKGDIAEGYSVSREKKESFPLTVTSAQKNPTAFYLCASSMPVSGRRYFGPGTRLTVL.

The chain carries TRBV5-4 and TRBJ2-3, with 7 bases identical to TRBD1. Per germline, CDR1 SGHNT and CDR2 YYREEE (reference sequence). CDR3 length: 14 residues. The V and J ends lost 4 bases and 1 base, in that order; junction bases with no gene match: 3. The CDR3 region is CASSRTGGTDTQYF. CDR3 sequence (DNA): TGTGCCAGCAGCCGGACAGGCGGCACAGATACGCAGTATTTT.

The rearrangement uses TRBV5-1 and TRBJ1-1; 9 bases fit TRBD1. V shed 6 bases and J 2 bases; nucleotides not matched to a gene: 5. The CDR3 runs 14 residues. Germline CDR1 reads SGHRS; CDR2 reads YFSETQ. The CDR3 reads CASTQQGANTEAFF. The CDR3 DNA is TGCGCCAGCACGCAACAGGGGGCAAACACTGAAGCTTTCTTT.

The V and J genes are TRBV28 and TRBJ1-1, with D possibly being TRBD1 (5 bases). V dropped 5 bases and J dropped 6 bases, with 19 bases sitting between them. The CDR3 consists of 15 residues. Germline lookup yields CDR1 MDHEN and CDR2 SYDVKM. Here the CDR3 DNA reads TGTGCCAGCAGTGCCCCTCACGGGGCGAGGCCTGAAGCTTTCTTT. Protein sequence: CASSAPHGARPEAFF.

The CDR3 here is CASSTQQGTSTDTQYF. As DNA, the CDR3 is TGTGCCAGCAGTACCCAACAGGGGACTAGCACAGATACGCAGTATTTT. This chain links TRBV2 with TRBJ2-3, with TRBD1 as a possible D gene (7 bases). Germline V lookup: CDR1 SNHLY, CDR2 FYNNEI. The CDR3 is 16 residues long. V lost 5 bases and J 0 bases, leaving 15 bases between the germline ends. Variable domain in full (rest from reference TRBV2 and TRBJ2-3): EPEVTQTPSHQVTQMGQEVILRCVPISNHLYFYWYRQILGQKVEFLVSFYNNEISEKSEIFDDQFSVERPDGSNFTLKIRSTKLEDSAMYFCASSTQQGTSTDTQYFGPGTRLTVL.

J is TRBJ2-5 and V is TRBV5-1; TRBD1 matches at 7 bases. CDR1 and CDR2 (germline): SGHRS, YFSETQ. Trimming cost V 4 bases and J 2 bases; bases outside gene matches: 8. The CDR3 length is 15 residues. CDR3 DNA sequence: TGCGCCAGCAGCCTTGGTGGGACAGTTCAAGAGACCCAGTACTTC. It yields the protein CASSLGGTVQETQYF.

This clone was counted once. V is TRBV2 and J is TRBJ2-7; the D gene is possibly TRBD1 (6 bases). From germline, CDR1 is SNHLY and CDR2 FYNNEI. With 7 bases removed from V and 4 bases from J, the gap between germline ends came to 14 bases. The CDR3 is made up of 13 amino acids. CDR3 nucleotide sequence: TGTGCCAGCATAAGGGGGAACGATTACGAGCAGTACTTC. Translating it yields CASIRGNDYEQYF.

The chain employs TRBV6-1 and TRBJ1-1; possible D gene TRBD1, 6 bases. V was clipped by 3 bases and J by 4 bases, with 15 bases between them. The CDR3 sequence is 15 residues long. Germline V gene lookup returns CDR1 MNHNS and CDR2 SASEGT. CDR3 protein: CASSDYRAWGTEAFF. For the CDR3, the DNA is TGTGCCAGCAGTGACTACAGGGCTTGGGGCACTGAAGCTTTCTTT.

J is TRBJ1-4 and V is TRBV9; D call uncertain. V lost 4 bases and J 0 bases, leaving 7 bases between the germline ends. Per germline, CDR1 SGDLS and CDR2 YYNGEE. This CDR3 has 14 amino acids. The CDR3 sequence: CASSTLATNEKLFF. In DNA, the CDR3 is TGTGCCAGCAGCACGCTTGCAACTAATGAAAAACTGTTTTTT.

The CDR3 protein is CASSPRAATIPSSYNEQFF. For the CDR3, the DNA is TGTGCCAGCAGCCCCCGAGCGGCTACCATCCCTAGCTCCTACAATGAGCAGTTCTTC. The chain is built from TRBV9 and TRBJ2-1; D possibly corresponds to TRBD2 (5 bases). The CDR3 is 19 residues long. V lost 4 bases and J 0 bases, leaving 23 bases between the germline ends. Germline CDR1 SGDLS, CDR2 YYNGEE.

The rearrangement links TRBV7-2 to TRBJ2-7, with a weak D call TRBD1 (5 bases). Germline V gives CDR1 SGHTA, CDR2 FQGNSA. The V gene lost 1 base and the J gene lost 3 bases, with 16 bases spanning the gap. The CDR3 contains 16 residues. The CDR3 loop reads CASSLGAIGAGYEQYF. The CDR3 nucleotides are TGTGCCAGCAGCTTAGGGGCTATTGGGGCAGGCTACGAGCAGTACTTC.

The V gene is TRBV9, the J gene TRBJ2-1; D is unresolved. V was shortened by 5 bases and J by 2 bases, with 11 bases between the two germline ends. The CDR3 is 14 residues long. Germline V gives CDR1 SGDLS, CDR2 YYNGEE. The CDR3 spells CASSASWAYNEQFF. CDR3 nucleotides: TGTGCCAGCAGTGCAAGCTGGGCCTACAATGAGCAGTTCTTC.

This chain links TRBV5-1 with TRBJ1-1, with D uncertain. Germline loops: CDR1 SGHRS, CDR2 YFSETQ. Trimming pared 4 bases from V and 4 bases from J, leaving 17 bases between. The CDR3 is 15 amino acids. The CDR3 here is CASSPSPRGSTEAFF. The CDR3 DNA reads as TGCGCCAGCAGCCCCTCACCTCGGGGTAGCACTGAAGCTTTCTTT. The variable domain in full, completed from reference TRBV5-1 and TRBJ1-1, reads KAGVTQTPRYLIKTRGQQVTLSCSPISGHRSVSWYQQTPGQGLQFLFEYFSETQRNKGNFPGRFSGRQFSNSRSEMNVSTLELGDSALYLCASSPSPRGSTEAFFGQGTRLTVV.

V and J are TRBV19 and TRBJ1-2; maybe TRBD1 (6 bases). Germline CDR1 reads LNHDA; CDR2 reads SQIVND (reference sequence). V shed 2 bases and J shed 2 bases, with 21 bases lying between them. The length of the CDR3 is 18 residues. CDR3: CASSIPPTGFSPNYGYTF. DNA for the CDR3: TGTGCCAGTAGTATACCTCCGACAGGATTCAGCCCCAACTATGGCTACACCTTC.

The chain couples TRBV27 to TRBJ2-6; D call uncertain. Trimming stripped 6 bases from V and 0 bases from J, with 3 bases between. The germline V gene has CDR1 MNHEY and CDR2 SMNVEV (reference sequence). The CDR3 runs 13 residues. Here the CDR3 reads CASRGSGANVLTF. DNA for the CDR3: TGTGCCAGCAGAGGCTCTGGGGCCAACGTCCTGACTTTC.